One sample yielded the 8 T cell receptor beta chains listed below, sequenced in a study of identifying expanded T cells in peripheral blood. The method was immunoSEQ multiplex PCR; TCRdb's version includes in-frame clones alone and lacks a portion of them. The repertoire holds under 150,000 clones, with approximately 86% as singletons. Input material: blood. Receptors were obtained from a person between 18 and 69 years old in good health.

The chain links TRBV7-3 to TRBJ2-6; unclear D gene. The germline V gene has CDR1 SGHTA and CDR2 FQGTGA. Trimming removed 4 bases at V and 0 bases at J, with 16 bases between. The CDR3 totals 18 residues. The CDR3 coding sequence is TGTGCCAGCAGCTCTCGAACACCGCCGCACTCTGGGGCCAACGTCCTGACTTTC. Its translation: CASSSRTPPHSGANVLTF.

This rearrangement joins TRBV7-2 to TRBJ2-7; 8 bases map to TRBD1. The CDR3 is made up of 15 amino acids. CDR1 is SGHTA and CDR2 is FQGNSA in the germline V gene. V shed 1 base and J 5 bases; nucleotides not matched to a gene: 7. CDR3 in amino acids: CASSLVRTGIHEQYF. The CDR3 coding sequence is TGTGCCAGCAGCTTAGTTAGGACAGGGATCCACGAGCAGTACTTC.

The chain carries TRBV5-4 and TRBJ1-2; D not certain. CDR1 and CDR2 (germline): SGHNT, YYREEE (reference sequence). The CDR3 is made up of 15 amino acids. V gave up 1 base and J gave up 3 bases, with 13 bases separating them. The CDR3 bases are TGTGCCAGCAGCTTGAAGACGGTCCGGGACTATGGCTACACCTTC. Residues: CASSLKTVRDYGYTF.

The chain has TRBV28 and TRBJ1-1, with TRBD1 as a possible D gene (6 bases). CDR1 is MDHEN and CDR2 is SYDVKM in the germline V gene. The V and J ends lost 5 bases and 1 base respectively, with 17 bases between them. This CDR3 region has 16 residues. The CDR3 protein is CASSSPVGQTNTEAFF. The DNA for the CDR3 is TGTGCCAGCAGTAGTCCTGTGGGACAAACGAACACTGAAGCTTTCTTT.

This clone was seen once. The chain couples TRBV2 to TRBJ1-2; D uncertain. The CDR3 is made up of 13 amino acids. Germline assignment: CDR1 SNHLY and CDR2 FYNNEI. V was clipped by 8 bases and J by 8 bases, with 18 bases between them. This CDR3 reads CASGKESHEGYTF. The CDR3 region has the DNA TGTGCCAGCGGAAAGGAAAGCCACGAGGGCTACACCTTC.

The rearrangement links TRBV7-4 to TRBJ2-2; no clear D gene. Germline lookup yields CDR1 SGHVT and CDR2 SQSDAQ. CDR3 size: 11 residues. V was shortened by 10 bases and J by 0 bases, with 3 bases between the two germline ends. CDR3 nucleotide sequence: TGTGCCAACCCGAACACCGGGGAGCTGTTTTTT. This sequence encodes CANPNTGELFF.

The V gene is TRBV6-1, the J gene TRBJ2-3; TRBD2 is a possible D gene (5 bases). This CDR3 has 16 amino acids. The germline V and J ends were trimmed by 3 bases and 3 bases, with 16 bases remaining between them. Germline V gene sequence: CDR1 MNHNS, CDR2 SASEGT. The CDR3 DNA reads TGTGCCAGCAGTGATTGGGAGCGGAAAGGTACAGATACGCAGTATTTT. It encodes CASSDWERKGTDTQYF.

The chain has TRBV18 and TRBJ1-5; the D gene is possibly TRBD1 (6 bases). Trimming removed 2 bases from V and 6 bases from J, with 14 bases in between. This CDR3 is 15 amino acids long. Germline CDR1 and CDR2: KGHSH and LQKENI. Here the CDR3 DNA reads TGTGCCAGCTCACCATCGCCACAGGGCGGTCAGCCCCAGCATTTT. This codes for CASSPSPQGGQPQHF.